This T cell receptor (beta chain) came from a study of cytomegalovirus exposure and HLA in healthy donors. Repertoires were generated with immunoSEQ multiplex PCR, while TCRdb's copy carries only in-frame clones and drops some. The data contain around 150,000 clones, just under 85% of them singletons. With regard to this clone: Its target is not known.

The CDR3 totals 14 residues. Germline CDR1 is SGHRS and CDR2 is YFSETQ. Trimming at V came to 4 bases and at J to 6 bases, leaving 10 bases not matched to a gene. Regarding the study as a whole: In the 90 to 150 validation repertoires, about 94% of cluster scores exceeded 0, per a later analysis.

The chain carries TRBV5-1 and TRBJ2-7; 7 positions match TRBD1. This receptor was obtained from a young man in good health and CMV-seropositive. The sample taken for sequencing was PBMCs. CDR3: CASSPQGQASEQYF. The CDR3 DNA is TGCGCCAGCAGCCCCCAAGGACAGGCTTCCGAGCAGTACTTC.